This section outlines one TCR beta chain sequence together with its context. Antigen unknown. A clone one base away is much larger, so this may be a read error. The data originate from a study of regulatory T cells in long-lasting Graves disease. As to time point: persistent/refractory GD, antithyroid drugs over 5 years with positive TRAb. Making the TCR library involved RNA that had been extracted from PBMCs. Building of the TCR beta libraries involved iRepertoire HTBI primers and Arm-PCR of CDR3 regions. TCRdb redid the calling of the multiplex PCR reads with MiXCR, one entry per CDR3 protein. The table has a few hundred thousand distinct CDR3 sequences, roughly 23% seen once; the top ten hold around 30%. General observations from the study: Small numbers of samples may have cut accuracy. TRBV28 was favored in persistent disease, as were TRBJ1-2 and TRBJ2-5.

Germline V gives CDR1 MRHNA, CDR2 SNTAGT. The CDR3 runs 13 residues. V was cut by 6 bases and J by 4 bases, with 12 bases left in between. This chain joins TRBV6-4 and TRBJ2-5, with D possibly being TRBD2 (6 bases). Source: peripheral blood mononuclear cells (PBMCs), taken when the disease was refractory, from a patient treated with antithyroid drugs. The source of this sequence is a woman in her 40s with Graves disease. The CDR3 loop reads CASREGARETQYF. CDR3 in DNA: TGTGCCAGCAGGGAGGGTGCACGAGAGACCCAGTACTTC.